Following are 27 T cell receptor beta chains from one sample sequenced in a study of cytomegalovirus exposure and HLA in healthy donors. The PCR had 60 Vbeta and 13 Jbeta primers. Clones were read by immunoSEQ multiplex PCR, and TCRdb kept only the in-frame ones, dropping some. The repertoire holds around 150,000 clones, almost 85% seen once, with 1.2% to 1.5% in the top ten. Sequencing used PBMCs. The receptors shown here come from a man aged 25-40 years in good health and CMV-seropositive.

This chain connects TRBV6-4 to TRBJ2-5; D is perhaps TRBD1 (6 bases). The CDR3 sequence is 13 residues long. CDR1 and CDR2 (germline): MRHNA, SNTAGT. Trimming took off 3 bases at V and 5 bases at J, with 10 bases between the two ends. As DNA, the CDR3 is TGTGCCAGCAGTGAGGAGAGGGGGGAGACCCAGTACTTC. Amino acids: CASSEERGETQYF.

The chain recombines TRBV30 with TRBJ1-2, with 12 bases lining up with TRBD1. From germline, CDR1 is GTSNPN and CDR2 SVGIG (reference sequence). The length of the CDR3 is 13 residues. V was pared by 8 bases and J by 6 bases, with 7 bases of the junction left unmatched. The CDR3, as DNA: TGTGCCCACCCGGGACAGGGGGCAGATGGCTACACCTTC. Translation: CAHPGQGADGYTF.

This clone was detected only a few times. The chain uses TRBV29-1 and TRBJ1-2, with a weak D call TRBD1 (6 bases). The CDR3 has 12 amino acids. V lost 7 bases to trimming and J lost 6 bases, with 15 bases between them. Per germline, CDR1 SQVTM and CDR2 ANQGSEA. The CDR3 DNA reads TGCAGCGCAACCGACAGGTGGGATGGCTACACCTTC. Protein: CSATDRWDGYTF.

This chain connects TRBV19 to TRBJ1-1; 9 bases line up with TRBD1. The germline gives CDR1 LNHDA, CDR2 SQIVND (reference sequence). After removal of 4 bases from V and 4 bases from J, the junction contained 4 bases not matched to a gene. This CDR3 has 14 residues. The CDR3 nucleotides are TGTGCCAGTAGTAGTTTGACAGGGGGCACTGAAGCTTTCTTT. This sequence encodes CASSSLTGGTEAFF.

The rearrangement uses TRBV6-5 and TRBJ1-2; D perhaps matches TRBD1 (5 bases). CDR3 size: 13 residues. From germline, CDR1 is MNHEY and CDR2 SVGAGI. Trimming took 4 bases from V and 7 from J, leaving 13 bases between them. The CDR3 protein is CASSSSGGVGYTF. The CDR3 DNA follows: TGTGCCAGCAGTTCTTCCGGGGGTGTTGGCTACACCTTC.

This clone turned up a few times. The chain carries TRBV6-1 and TRBJ1-4; D ambiguous. Per germline, CDR1 MNHNS and CDR2 SASEGT. CDR3 length: 15 amino acids. V lost 5 bases and J lost 0, with 10 bases in between. CDR3 bases: TGTGCCAGCAGTAGGAGGGTTGCAACTAATGAAAAACTGTTTTTT. Its protein is CASSRRVATNEKLFF.

V gene TRBV20-1 combines with J gene TRBJ2-1, with 10 positions matching TRBD1. After removal of 7 bases from V and 8 bases from J, the junction contained 2 bases not matched to a gene. CDR3 size: 11 residues. The germline V gene encodes CDR1 DFQATT and CDR2 SNEGSKA (reference sequence). The CDR3 is CSGGQGYEQFF. CDR3 nucleotide sequence: TGCAGTGGGGGACAGGGGTATGAGCAGTTCTTC.

The gene calls are TRBV30 and TRBJ1-5, with D maybe TRBD1 (6 bases). Trimming took 4 bases from V and 0 from J, leaving 10 bases between them. This CDR3 has 14 amino acids. The germline V gene encodes CDR1 GTSNPN and CDR2 SVGIG (reference sequence). CDR3 nucleotide sequence: TGTGCCTGGACCAGGACAGATAGCAATCAGCCCCAGCATTTT. Its translation: CAWTRTDSNQPQHF.

V is TRBV2 and J is TRBJ1-1; 7 nucleotides line up with TRBD1. Germline V gene data show CDR1 as SNHLY and CDR2 as FYNNEI. J lost 5 bases, V lost 8 bases, and 8 bases had no gene match. The CDR3 totals 13 residues. In nucleotides, the CDR3 is TGTGCCAGCGCCAGGGGGGTAGGGACTGAAGCTTTCTTT. As protein: CASARGVGTEAFF.

V and J are TRBV18 and TRBJ2-3; D possibly corresponds to TRBD1 (5 bases). This CDR3 spans 15 amino acids. The V end was cut by 0 bases, the J end by 6 bases, with 13 bases between. CDR1 is KGHSH, CDR2 LQKENI, per germline. Here the CDR3 reads CASSPPSDSFDTQYF. DNA for the CDR3: TGTGCCAGCTCACCACCATCCGACAGCTTTGATACGCAGTATTTT.

The rearrangement joins TRBV28 to TRBJ1-2; 9 bases fit TRBD1. CDR3 size: 15 residues. CDR1 and CDR2 (germline): MDHEN, SYDVKM. Trimming took 7 bases from V and 0 from J; bases not matched to a gene: 6. The CDR3 protein is CASIGTGKPNYGYTF. The CDR3 region has the DNA TGTGCCAGCATCGGGACAGGGAAACCTAACTATGGCTACACCTTC.

The genes are TRBV7-3 and TRBJ2-2; 8 nucleotides agree with TRBD2. This CDR3 has 15 amino acids. Trimming took 4 bases from V and 1 from J; bases not matched to a gene: 2. Germline values: CDR1 SGHTA, CDR2 FQGTGA. CDR3 DNA sequence: TGTGCCAGCAGCTCTAGCGGGCTGAACACCGGGGAGCTGTTTTTT. Its translation: CASSSSGLNTGELFF. The whole variable domain, filled in from reference TRBV7-3 and TRBJ2-2, reads GAGVSQTPSNKVTEKGKYVELRCDPISGHTALYWYRQSLGQGPEFLIYFQGTGAADDSGLPNDRFFAVRPEGSVSTLKIQRTERGDSAVYLCASSSSGLNTGELFFGEGSRLTVL.

V usage is TRBV6-1 and J usage is TRBJ2-7; the match to TRBD1 covers 9 bases. The trim removed 3 bases at V and 4 bases at J, leaving 4 bases unmatched. The CDR3 is 14 residues long. Germline CDR1 MNHNS, CDR2 SASEGT. The CDR3 bases are TGTGCCAGCAGTGACGGGACAGGGAAGTACGAGCAGTACTTC. It translates to CASSDGTGKYEQYF.

The genes are TRBV10-1 and TRBJ1-1, with 7 bases fitting TRBD1. CDR1 is WNHNN and CDR2 is SYGVQD in the germline V gene (reference sequence). The CDR3 length is 16 residues. Germline trimming cut 3 bases from V and 0 bases from J; bases unmatched to any gene: 7. CDR3 amino acids: CASSESQGTVNTEAFF. The DNA for the CDR3 is TGCGCCAGCAGTGAATCTCAAGGGACAGTGAACACTGAAGCTTTCTTT.

J is TRBJ1-1 and V is TRBV29-1, with D tentatively TRBD1 (5 bases). Trimming shortened V by 0 bases and J by 5 bases, and 19 bases separated the two germline ends. CDR3 length: 16 amino acids. In germline, CDR1 is SQVTM, CDR2 ANQGSEA. The CDR3 DNA reads as TGCAGCGTTGAAGACTCCTTTACCCCAGGGAGGACTGAAGCTTTCTTT. It specifies CSVEDSFTPGRTEAFF.

This chain uses TRBV5-1 with TRBJ1-2; D may be TRBD1 (5 bases). Germline assignment: CDR1 SGHRS and CDR2 YFSETQ. CDR3 length equals 15 residues. Trimming pared 0 bases from V and 3 bases from J, leaving 12 bases between. The CDR3 loop reads CASSLGAGRYYGYTF. CDR3 nucleotides: TGCGCCAGCAGCTTGGGGGCAGGGCGTTACTATGGCTACACCTTC.

This clone was recorded only once. The chain uses TRBV30 and TRBJ2-1; 7 positions match TRBD2. V lost 2 bases and J lost 7; bases outside the gene matches: 5. The CDR3 has 13 amino acids. Per the germline V gene, CDR1 is GTSNPN and CDR2 is SVGIG (reference sequence). CDR3 in DNA: TGTGCCTGGAGTAGGCTGCGGGGGAATGAGCAGTTCTTC. Translating gives CAWSRLRGNEQFF.

V gene TRBV7-4 combines with J gene TRBJ1-1, with a weak D call TRBD1 (5 bases). The germline gives CDR1 SGHVT, CDR2 SQSDAQ. V dropped 8 bases and J dropped 0 bases, with 19 bases sitting between them. The length of the CDR3 is 16 residues. This chain's CDR3 is CASPRRTLALNTEAFF. Written as DNA, the CDR3 is TGTGCCAGCCCAAGACGGACACTAGCATTGAACACTGAAGCTTTCTTT. Full variable domain (rest looked up from reference TRBV7-4 and TRBJ1-1): GAGVSQSPRYKVAKRGRDVALRCDSISGHVTLYWYRQTLGQGSEVLTYSQSDAQRDKSGRPSGRFSAERPERSVSTLKIQRTEQGDSAVYLCASPRRTLALNTEAFFGQGTRLTVV.

The rearrangement uses TRBV4-2 and TRBJ2-4, with a weak D call TRBD2 (5 bases). Trimming pared 0 bases from V and 3 bases from J, leaving 12 bases between. Germline CDR1 LGHNA, CDR2 YNFKEQ. CDR3 length equals 16 residues. CDR3 amino acids: CASSQEAVGGKNIQYF. The CDR3 DNA sequence: TGTGCCAGCAGCCAAGAGGCGGTTGGAGGCAAAAACATTCAGTACTTC.

In DNA, the CDR3 is TGTGCCAGCAGCTCTAGGGGACTAGCGGGAGGGGGCAATGAGCAGTTCTTC. Its translation is CASSSRGLAGGGNEQFF. This chain uses TRBV7-3 with TRBJ2-1, with 16 bases fitting TRBD2. The germline CDR1 and CDR2 sequences are SGHTA and FQGTGA. The CDR3 is 17 amino acids. V lost 4 bases to trimming and J lost 6 bases; unmatched junction nucleotides: 6.

The gene calls are TRBV6-1 and TRBJ2-3, with 9 bases aligning to TRBD2. The CDR3 spans 16 residues. CDR1 is MNHNS and CDR2 is SASEGT in the germline V gene. V lost 4 bases to trimming and J lost 4 bases; unmatched junction nucleotides: 9. The CDR3 here is CASSATSGLSADTQYF. In DNA form, the CDR3 reads TGTGCCAGCAGTGCCACTAGCGGGCTAAGCGCAGATACGCAGTATTTT.

Written as DNA, the CDR3 is TGCGCCAGCAGCCCTGAAAGCGGGAGGGCCAACGAGCAGTTCTTC. Translated, it gives CASSPESGRANEQFF. The V gene is TRBV5-1, the J gene TRBJ2-1; 10 bases map to TRBD2. CDR1 and CDR2 from the germline V gene are SGHRS and YFSETQ. The CDR3 spans 15 residues. After removal of 4 bases from V and 10 bases from J, the junction contained 11 bases not matched to a gene.

The chain recombines TRBV5-4 with TRBJ2-3; 9 bases map to TRBD2. V lost 0 bases and J lost 4; bases outside the gene matches: 3. CDR3 length: 15 amino acids. The germline CDR1 and CDR2 sequences are SGHNT and YYREEE (reference sequence). The CDR3 bases are TGTGCCAGCAGCTTGGGATCTAGCGGGGCAGATACGCAGTATTTT. This encodes CASSLGSSGADTQYF.

The rearrangement joins TRBV29-1 to TRBJ2-5; TRBD2 agrees at 8 bases. The DNA end lines up better with TRBJ2-7; the J call may be wrong. The CDR3 spans 14 residues. In germline, CDR1 is SQVTM, CDR2 ANQGSEA. The chain's CDR3 is CSPNPPAGAYEQYF. The CDR3 DNA follows: TGCAGCCCGAACCCCCCAGCGGGAGCCTACGAGCAGTACTTC.

The chain recombines TRBV14 with TRBJ2-7, with 8 bases identical to TRBD1. V shed 2 bases, J shed 0 bases, and the junction held 3 bases outside the gene matches. This CDR3 region has 15 residues. Germline values: CDR1 SGHDN, CDR2 FVKESK. The CDR3 region is CASSQLQGDSYEQYF. In nucleotides, the CDR3 is TGTGCCAGCAGCCAATTACAGGGGGACTCCTACGAGCAGTACTTC.

V and J are TRBV18 and TRBJ1-1; the D is unclear. The CDR3 totals 14 residues. The germline V gene has CDR1 KGHSH and CDR2 LQKENI. V lost 3 bases and J 1 base, leaving 9 bases between the germline ends. The CDR3 loop is CASSPQRENTEAFF. In DNA form, the CDR3 reads TGTGCCAGCTCACCCCAGCGGGAGAACACTGAAGCTTTCTTT.

The J gene is TRBJ2-7, the V gene TRBV19; D unclear. The CDR3 has 17 residues. Looked up from germline, CDR1 is LNHDA and CDR2 is SQIVND (reference sequence). Trimming removed 0 bases at V and 0 bases at J, with 15 bases between. The CDR3 protein is CASSIEAPGAYSYEQYF. The CDR3 coding sequence is TGTGCCAGTAGTATAGAGGCCCCAGGTGCTTACTCCTACGAGCAGTACTTC.